The present T cell receptor (beta chain) was sequenced within a study of human T cells and chemical hapten exposure (dated by TCRdb to about 2021). About the investigation overall: For sensitization, 2% DPC in acetone was applied to a 2 cm by 2 cm area of upper inner arm skin. Patch testing was performed on the upper back with Finn chambers containing 0.01% DPC, and the patch tests were scored after 6 days according to International Contact Dermatitis Research Group standards. Throughout the approximately 22-week study period, patients were also given weekly therapeutic DPC doses on the scalp. Blood was sampled from patients pre-sensitization (week 0) and at 2, 6 and about 24 weeks after DPC sensitization. Blood for TCR sequencing was provided by twenty-nine alopecia patients at one to four time points (pre-sensitization, 2, 6 and 24 weeks). The libraries were sequenced as a pool, and the TCR yield per sample differed mostly because of small variations in library volumes within the pool. Peripheral blood TCR repertoire changes were tracked in vivo in alopecia patients during primary and secondary sensitization to the hapten diphenylcyclopropenone (DPC). The patient cohort, mostly female, included alopecia areata with under or over 50% scalp involvement, alopecia totalis and alopecia universalis.

In the paper's terms, the time point label means: pre-sensitization, week 0. Read against the paper, the sample's treatment or condition label means: therapeutic diphenylcyclopropenone sensitization with weekly scalp DPC. Blood at each patch-test visit was drawn before the patch test was applied. To be eligible, patients had to be aged 18 to 70, diagnosed with alopecia and judged suitable for DPC therapy, while pregnant patients were excluded. Total RNA was extracted from unfractionated whole blood that had been collected in Tempus Blood RNA tubes. Library method: RACE. The sample was run on a NextSeq 500. During library preparation, unique molecular identifiers were attached to individual cDNA molecules so that TCRs could be counted in a quantitative, reproducible way. From each blood RNA sample, both TCR alpha and TCR beta chains were sequenced. The original methods were these. The median number of TCRs per sample was over 85,000, ranging from roughly 23,224 to 700,000. The Decombinator software suite was used to annotate V, J and CDR3 in the TCR reads. To make PS versus PT1 abundance plots, every sample was subsampled to the same number of TCRs (28,000). Expanded TCRs were defined as absent before sensitization and observed at least eight times at the 2-week time point. The raw public data were reprocessed by TCRdb itself: fastp quality trimming at Q25, MiXCR clonotype calling, in-frame beta chains only. Each CDR3 protein appears once, grouped with its most common genes and DNA. What appears here as the V and J calls and clone size reflects TCRdb's work, not the paper's. Recorded for this sample are under 100,000 distinct CDR3 sequences; 8.5% of them occurred a single time. Roughly 2.6% of the sample comes from the top ten.

Its CDR3 holds 13 amino acids, cysteine through phenylalanine. Only the CDR3 DNA is retained, 39 bases long and in frame from the first base. The germline V gene (reference sequence) specifies DFQATT as CDR1 and SNEGSKA as CDR2. V ends up 6 bases short and J 7 bases short, with an unmatched junction base count of 8. The table lists this clonotype with many counts. Its target antigen remains unknown. No much larger clone is present one base from it, and per-base qualities are unavailable. Broader findings and caveats from the paper: After repeated subsampling, the strength of the expansion versus patch-test correlation and the threshold at which it became significant changed. DPC sensitization did not change how many TCRs were above 1 in 1000 frequency, and no evidence was found of alterations in global repertoire structure. Expanded TCRs formed significantly more large CDR3 similarity clusters than pre-sensitization or healthy control sets, consistent with antigen-driven responses. Because all patients had alopecia, a presumed autoimmune disease, the immune response of the patients might differ from that of healthy individuals. Patch test score was positively correlated with the number of PT1 expanded TCRs, with significance at thresholds 8, 16 and 32 but not at 4.

This receptor was taken from a man aged 40-50 years with alopecia areata. Some clones in this sample may be carry-over from other donors' samples. The sequencing here drew on whole blood, taken in connection with sensitization to the hapten diphenylcyclopropenone (DPC). The receptor chain draws on TRBV20-1 and TRBJ1-5; 8 of the junction bases match TRBD1. The nucleotide sequence is TGCAGTGCCGAGGACAGGGTGGACCAGCCCCAGCATTTT. It translates to CSAEDRVDQPQHF.